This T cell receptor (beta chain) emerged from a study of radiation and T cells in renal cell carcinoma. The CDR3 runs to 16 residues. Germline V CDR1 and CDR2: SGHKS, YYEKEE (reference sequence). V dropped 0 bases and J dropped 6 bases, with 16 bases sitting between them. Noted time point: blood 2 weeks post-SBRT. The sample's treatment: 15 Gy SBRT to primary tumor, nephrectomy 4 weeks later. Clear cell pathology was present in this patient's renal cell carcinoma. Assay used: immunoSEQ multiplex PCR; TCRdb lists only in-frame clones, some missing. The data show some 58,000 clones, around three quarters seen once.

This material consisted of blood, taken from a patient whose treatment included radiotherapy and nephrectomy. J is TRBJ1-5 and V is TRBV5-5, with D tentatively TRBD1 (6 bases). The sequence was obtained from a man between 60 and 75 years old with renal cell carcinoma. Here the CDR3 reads CASSLGAGTRAQPQHF. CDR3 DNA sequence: TGTGCCAGCAGCTTGGGGGCCGGGACAAGGGCTCAGCCCCAGCATTTT. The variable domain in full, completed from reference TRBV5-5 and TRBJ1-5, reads DAGVTQSPTHLIKTRGQQVTLRCSPISGHKSVSWYQQVLGQGPQFIFQYYEKEERGRGNFPDRFSARQFPNYSSELNVNALLLGDSALYLCASSLGAGTRAQPQHFGDGTRLSIL.